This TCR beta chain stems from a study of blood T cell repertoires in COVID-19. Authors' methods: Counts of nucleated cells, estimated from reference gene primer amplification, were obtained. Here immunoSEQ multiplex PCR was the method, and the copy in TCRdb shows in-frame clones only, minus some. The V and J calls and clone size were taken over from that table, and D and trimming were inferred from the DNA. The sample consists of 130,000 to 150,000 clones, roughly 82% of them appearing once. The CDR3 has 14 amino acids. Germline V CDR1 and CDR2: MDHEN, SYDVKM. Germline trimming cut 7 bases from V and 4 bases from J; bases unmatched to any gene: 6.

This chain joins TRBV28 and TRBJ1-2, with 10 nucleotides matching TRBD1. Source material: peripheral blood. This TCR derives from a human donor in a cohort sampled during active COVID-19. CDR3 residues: CASNSGQGSYGYTF. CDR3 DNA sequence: TGTGCCAGCAATTCGGGACAGGGGAGCTATGGCTACACCTTC.